The 5 T cell receptor beta chains in this list originate from one sample, sequenced in a study of shared clonotypes between healthy human individuals. Sequenced by immunoSEQ multiplex PCR; TCRdb stores in-frame clones only, minus some. The sample comprises 2.5 million or so clones, around nine tenths of which are singletons, and roughly 0.14% rests with the top ten. Sequenced: naive CD4+ T cells sorted from blood. Subset reported: CD45RA+ positively selected. The receptors come from a man aged 18 to 30 in good health.

The genes are TRBV2 and TRBJ2-1; no firm D call. CDR1 and CDR2 from the germline V gene are SNHLY and FYNNEI. Trimming removed 3 bases from V and 2 bases from J, with 5 bases in between. This CDR3 region has 13 residues. In DNA form, the CDR3 reads TGTGCCAGCAGTGATTGGGCCTACAATGAGCAGTTCTTC. This sequence encodes CASSDWAYNEQFF.

The chain combines TRBV7-6 with TRBJ2-3, with D perhaps given as TRBD1 or TRBD2 (5 bases each). The CDR3 has 16 amino acids. Germline CDR1 and CDR2: SGHVS and FNYEAQ. V lost 0 bases to trimming and J lost 6 bases, with 16 bases between them. The CDR3 nucleotides are TGTGCCAGCAGCTTAGCGGGACGATCGGTTGGGGATACGCAGTATTTT. This codes for CASSLAGRSVGDTQYF.

The CDR3 loop is CASNRDSYYGYTF. The DNA for the CDR3 is TGTGCCAGCAACCGGGACAGTTACTATGGCTACACCTTC. The rearrangement uses TRBV6-6 and TRBJ1-2; 7 positions match TRBD1. Germline assignment: CDR1 MNHNY and CDR2 SVGAGI (reference sequence). Trimming cost V 7 bases and J 3 bases; bases outside gene matches: 5. This CDR3 spans 13 amino acids.

This clone was picked up one time. J is TRBJ1-2 and V is TRBV21-1. TRBV21-1 is a pseudogene locus. The CDR3 has 13 amino acids. CDR3 protein: CASRARAGYGYTF. CDR3 coding DNA: TGTGCCAGCAGGGCGAGGGCAGGGTATGGCTACACCTTC.

This clone was counted a single time. The chain uses TRBV6-5 and TRBJ2-7; D remains unclear. The CDR3 has 12 residues. Trimming took off 8 bases at V and 0 bases at J, with 8 bases between the two ends. The germline V gene encodes CDR1 MNHEY and CDR2 SVGAGI. In DNA, the CDR3 is TGTGCCAGCGGGGATCCCTCCTACGAGCAGTACTTC. Translating it yields CASGDPSYEQYF.